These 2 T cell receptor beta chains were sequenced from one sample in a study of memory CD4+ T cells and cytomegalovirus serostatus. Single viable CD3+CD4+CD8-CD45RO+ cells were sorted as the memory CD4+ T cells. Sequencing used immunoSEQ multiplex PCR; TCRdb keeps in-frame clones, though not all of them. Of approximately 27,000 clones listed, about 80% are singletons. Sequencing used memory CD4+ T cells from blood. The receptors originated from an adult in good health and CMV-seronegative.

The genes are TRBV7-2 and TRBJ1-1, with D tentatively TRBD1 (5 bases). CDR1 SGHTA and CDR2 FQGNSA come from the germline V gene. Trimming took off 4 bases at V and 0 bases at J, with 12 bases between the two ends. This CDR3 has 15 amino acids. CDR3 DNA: TGTGCCAGCAGCTCCCACCCGGGACTGAACACTGAAGCTTTCTTT. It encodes CASSSHPGLNTEAFF. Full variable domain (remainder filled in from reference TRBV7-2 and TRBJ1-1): GAGVSQSPSNKVTEKGKDVELRCDPISGHTALYWYRQSLGQGLEFLIYFQGNSAPDKSGLPSDRFSAERTGGSVSTLTIQRTQQEDSAVYLCASSSHPGLNTEAFFGQGTRLTVV.

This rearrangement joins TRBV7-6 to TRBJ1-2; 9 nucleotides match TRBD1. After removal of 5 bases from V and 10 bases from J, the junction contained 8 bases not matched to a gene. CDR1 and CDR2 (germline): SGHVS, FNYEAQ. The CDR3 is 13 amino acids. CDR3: CASSRPGQGTYTF. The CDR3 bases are TGTGCCAGCAGCCGTCCGGGACAGGGAACCTACACCTTC.